These 18 T cell receptor beta chains originate from one sample sequenced in a study of shared clonotypes between healthy human individuals. Data came from immunoSEQ multiplex PCR; TCRdb stores just in-frame clones and leaves some out. There are some 2,500,000 clones in the sample; 90% to 95% occur only once, and around 0.37% lies in the top ten. Sequenced input: naive CD4+ T cells from PBMCs. As for subset: CD45RA+ positively selected. All receptors come from a man younger than 30 in good health. Some clones in this sample may be carry-over from other donors' samples.

CDR3 region: CASEMSQGWPYSYGYTF. The DNA of the CDR3 is TGTGCCTCCGAGATGTCCCAGGGATGGCCCTACTCCTATGGCTACACCTTC. The V and J genes are TRBV5-6 and TRBJ1-2; a weak D match, TRBD1 (5 bases). Looked up from germline, CDR1 is SGHDT and CDR2 is YYEEEE. V was trimmed by 10 bases and J by 4 bases, leaving 29 bases between them. The CDR3 length is 17 residues.

This clone was seen a handful of times. The chain recombines TRBV9 with TRBJ1-1; D perhaps matches TRBD1 (5 bases). The CDR3 is 15 residues long. Trimming left V 6 bases short and J 1 base short, with 16 bases between. Germline assignment: CDR1 SGDLS and CDR2 YYNGEE. CDR3 nucleotide sequence: TGTGCCAGCAACTTTCTCTGGGGGGAGAACACTGAAGCTTTCTTT. Amino acids: CASNFLWGENTEAFF.

V gene TRBV27 combines with J gene TRBJ2-7, with D unresolved. Trimming shortened V by 9 bases and J by 4 bases, and 13 bases separated the two germline ends. Germline-derived CDR1 and CDR2 are MNHEY and SMNVEV (reference sequence). The CDR3 is made up of 12 amino acids. The CDR3 spells CARTRREYEQYF. CDR3 nucleotides: TGTGCCAGGACCAGGCGAGAGTACGAGCAGTACTTC.

Note on this clone: Other DNA sequences in this specimen translate into the identical CDR3. V and J are TRBV4-3 and TRBJ1-1; no clear D. The germline V and J ends were trimmed by 0 bases and 0 bases, with 2 bases remaining between them. The CDR3 loop spans 13 amino acids. Germline V lookup: CDR1 LGHNA, CDR2 YSLEER. The CDR3 DNA follows: TGCGCCAGCAGCCAAGAGATGAACACTGAAGCTTTCTTT. It codes for CASSQEMNTEAFF.

The chain combines TRBV2 with TRBJ2-1; no definite D call. Germline CDR1 and CDR2: SNHLY and FYNNEI. V was trimmed by 4 bases and J by 6 bases, leaving 13 bases between them. This CDR3 is 14 amino acids long. The CDR3 DNA reads as TGTGCCAGCAGTGGAAGGGTAGATTCCAATGAGCAGTTCTTC. Translation: CASSGRVDSNEQFF.

This clone was seen a single time. The rearrangement links TRBV6-5 to TRBJ1-5; 11 bases are shared with TRBD1. The CDR3 is 14 residues long. Germline CDR1 MNHEY, CDR2 SVGAGI. V was pared by 6 bases and J by 3 bases, with 1 base of the junction left unmatched. The CDR3 region is CASRGQGDNQPQHF. CDR3 DNA sequence: TGTGCCAGCAGGGGACAGGGGGACAATCAGCCCCAGCATTTT.

A note on this clone: This sample also contains other DNA sequences that code for the same CDR3. The chain couples TRBV7-2 to TRBJ1-1, with 7 bases aligning to TRBD1. The CDR3 covers 13 residues. V lost 4 bases and J lost 3; bases outside the gene matches: 2. The germline V gene encodes CDR1 SGHTA and CDR2 FQGNSA. CDR3 sequence reads: CASSSDRDTEAFF. CDR3 DNA: TGTGCCAGCAGCTCCGACAGGGACACTGAAGCTTTCTTT.

The rearrangement uses TRBV5-1 and TRBJ2-7; tentatively, D is TRBD2 (5 bases). The ends were cut back, 4 bases at V and 0 bases at J, with 11 bases in the middle. The CDR3 consists of 14 residues. Germline CDR1 SGHRS, CDR2 YFSETQ. CDR3 sequence reads: CASSAGLSSYEQYF. In nucleotides, the CDR3 is TGCGCCAGCAGCGCCGGACTCAGCTCCTACGAGCAGTACTTC.

The count of this clone is one. The chain couples TRBV4-3 to TRBJ2-5, with TRBD1 matching over 7 bases. This CDR3 is 15 amino acids long. CDR1 and CDR2 (germline): LGHNA, YSLEER. Trimming took 0 bases from V and 8 from J; bases not matched to a gene: 9. CDR3 nucleotides: TGCGCCAGCAGCCAAGACCCCCAGGGGGTGGTTACCCAGTACTTC. It translates to CASSQDPQGVVTQYF.

The CDR3 nucleotides are TGTGCCAGCAGTGAAGGAAACAGGGGAGATGGCTACACCTTC. This translates into CASSEGNRGDGYTF. V and J are TRBV6-1 and TRBJ1-2; 7 bases agree with TRBD1. Germline CDR1 and CDR2: MNHNS and SASEGT. The CDR3 spans 14 residues. Unmatched junction bases numbered 5, after V lost 1 base and J lost 6 bases.

This clone was observed once. The CDR3 is CASSRGSHQPQHF. The CDR3 region has the DNA TGTGCCAGCAGCCGTGGGTCGCATCAGCCCCAGCATTTT. The V gene is TRBV7-3, the J gene TRBJ1-5; D remains ambiguous. The germline CDR1 and CDR2 sequences are SGHTA and FQGTGA. V was trimmed by 5 bases and J by 5 bases, leaving 10 bases between them. The CDR3 runs 13 residues.

V is TRBV9 and J is TRBJ2-3; D gene unclear. CDR3 length equals 13 residues. Per germline, CDR1 SGDLS and CDR2 YYNGEE. Trimming stripped 0 bases from V and 8 bases from J, with 10 bases between. In nucleotides, the CDR3 is TGTGCCAGCAGCGTAGAGAGAGTTAGTACGCAGTATTTT. The encoded protein is CASSVERVSTQYF.

V usage is TRBV28 and J usage is TRBJ1-2; TRBD1 matches 11 bases. The ends lost 3 bases at V and 8 bases at J; junction bases unmatched: 11. The CDR3 has 16 amino acids. CDR1 and CDR2 from the germline V gene are MDHEN and SYDVKM. For the CDR3, the DNA is TGTGCCAGCAGTTTTTGGGGACAGGGGGTTGCTTACGGCTACACCTTC. Amino acids: CASSFWGQGVAYGYTF.

V is TRBV25-1 and J is TRBJ2-2; 9 bases are shared with TRBD1. J was trimmed by 3 bases and V by 7 bases; bases with no gene match: 3. The CDR3 has 14 residues. CDR1 MGHDK and CDR2 SYGVNS come from the germline V gene. The CDR3 DNA sequence: TGTGCCAGCAAGAGACAGGGGGACACCGGGGAGCTGTTTTTT. Translating gives CASKRQGDTGELFF.

The gene calls are TRBV18 and TRBJ2-7, with TRBD1 as a possible D gene (5 bases). This CDR3 spans 15 amino acids. V was trimmed by 2 bases and J by 8 bases, leaving 19 bases between them. CDR1 is KGHSH and CDR2 is LQKENI in the germline V gene. The CDR3 nucleotides are TGTGCCAGCTCACCAGTACTAAACCGACAGTTCAAGCAGTACTTC. This codes for CASSPVLNRQFKQYF.

The gene calls are TRBV5-1 and TRBJ2-7; D is unresolved. V was shortened by 2 bases and J by 3 bases, with 9 bases between the two germline ends. This CDR3 is built from 13 residues. Germline V gene sequence: CDR1 SGHRS, CDR2 YFSETQ. DNA for the CDR3: TGCGCCAGCAGCTTCGGAATCGACTACGAGCAGTACTTC. Encoded protein: CASSFGIDYEQYF.

The rearrangement links TRBV30 to TRBJ1-4, with 8 positions matching TRBD1. V lost 8 bases, J lost 13 bases, and 12 bases stayed unmatched. Germline V gives CDR1 GTSNPN, CDR2 SVGIG (reference sequence). CDR3 length equals 12 residues. In DNA, the CDR3 is TGTGCCCTGGACCGACAGGGGCCCTCACTGTTTTTT. Amino acids: CALDRQGPSLFF.

The J gene is TRBJ1-2, the V gene TRBV5-5; TRBD1 matches at 7 bases. Germline V gene sequence: CDR1 SGHKS, CDR2 YYEKEE (reference sequence). There are 16 residues in the CDR3. Unmatched junction bases numbered 12, after V lost 5 bases and J lost 2 bases. The DNA of the CDR3 is TGTGCCAGCAGTCCGTCACCCGACAGGGCAAACTATGGCTACACCTTC. It codes for CASSPSPDRANYGYTF.